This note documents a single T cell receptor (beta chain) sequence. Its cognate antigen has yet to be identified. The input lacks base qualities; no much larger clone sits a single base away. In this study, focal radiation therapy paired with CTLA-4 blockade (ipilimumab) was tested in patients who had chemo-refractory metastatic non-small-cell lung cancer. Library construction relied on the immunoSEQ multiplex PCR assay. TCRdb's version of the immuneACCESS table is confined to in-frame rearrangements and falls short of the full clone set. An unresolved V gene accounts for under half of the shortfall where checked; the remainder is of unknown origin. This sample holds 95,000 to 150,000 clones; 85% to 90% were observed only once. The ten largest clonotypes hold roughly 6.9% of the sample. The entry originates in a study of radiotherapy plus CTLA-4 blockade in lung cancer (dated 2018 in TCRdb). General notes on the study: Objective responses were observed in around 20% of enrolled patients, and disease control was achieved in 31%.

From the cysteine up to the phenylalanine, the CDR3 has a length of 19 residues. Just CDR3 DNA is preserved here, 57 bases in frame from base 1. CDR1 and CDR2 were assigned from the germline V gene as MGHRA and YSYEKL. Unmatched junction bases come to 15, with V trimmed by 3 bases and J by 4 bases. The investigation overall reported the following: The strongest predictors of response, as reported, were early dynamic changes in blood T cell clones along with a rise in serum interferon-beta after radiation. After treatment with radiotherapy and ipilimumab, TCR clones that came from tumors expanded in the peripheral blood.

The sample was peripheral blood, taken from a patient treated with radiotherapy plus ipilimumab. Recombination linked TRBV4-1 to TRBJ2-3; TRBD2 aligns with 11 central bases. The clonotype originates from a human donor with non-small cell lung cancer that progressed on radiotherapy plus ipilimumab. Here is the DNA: TGCGCCAGCAGCCAGGTTAGCGGGAGGGTCCTTCCCAGTTCAGATACGCAGTATTTT. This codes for CASSQVSGRVLPSSDTQYF.